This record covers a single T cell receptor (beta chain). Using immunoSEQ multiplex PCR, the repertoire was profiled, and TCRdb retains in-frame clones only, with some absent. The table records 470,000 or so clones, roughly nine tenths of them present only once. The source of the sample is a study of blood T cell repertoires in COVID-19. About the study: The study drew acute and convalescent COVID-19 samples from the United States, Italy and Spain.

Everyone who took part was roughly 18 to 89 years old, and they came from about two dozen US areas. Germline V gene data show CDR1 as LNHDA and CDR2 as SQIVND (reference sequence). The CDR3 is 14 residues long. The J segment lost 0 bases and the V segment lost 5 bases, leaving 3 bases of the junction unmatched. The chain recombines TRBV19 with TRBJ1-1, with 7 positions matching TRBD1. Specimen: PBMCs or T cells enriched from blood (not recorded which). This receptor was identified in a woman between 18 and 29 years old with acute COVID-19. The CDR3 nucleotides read TGTGCCAGTAGTGAAGGGGGCTTGAACACTGAAGCTTTCTTT. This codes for CASSEGGLNTEAFF.